What follows is one T cell receptor beta chain and its context. Its antigen has not been determined. The input lacks base qualities; no much larger clone sits a single base away. The approximately 100 tumor samples were subjected to high-throughput TCR profiling using ImmunoSEQ. On the study's bioinformatics: Repertoire diversity metrics included richness (unique productive sequences), clonality, evenness and relatedness; Bhattacharyya coefficient assessed similarity between samples. Conclusions stayed consistent in a sensitivity analysis that left out TCRs with fewer than two reads. As stored in TCRdb, this immuneACCESS dataset retains in-frame rearrangements with V and J assigned. A fraction of the clones does not appear; measured against another copy, unresolved V genes explain less than half of the discrepancy, and the remainder lacks a known reason. V and J calls and clone size are given by that table; D and trimming were obtained from the DNA. The sample table lists thousands of clones, around 68% of them with a count of one. The leading ten clones occupy about 15% of the sample.

The V and J ends are trimmed by 0 bases and 6 bases, leaving 10 bases between them. The germline V gene (reference sequence) gives CDR1 as SSHAT and CDR2 as FNYEAQ. The CDR3 sequence holds 14 residues, the cysteine and phenylalanine included. CDR3 DNA is the only sequence kept; it has 42 bases, read in frame from the first base. Tumor samples were obtained before definitive surgery or chemotherapy. Genomic DNA was extracted by the MD Anderson Biospecimen Extraction Resource, and TCR sequencing was done by the MD Anderson Cancer Genomics Laboratory. This sample stems from a study of high-grade serous ovarian cancer treatment subgroups (dated by TCRdb to the early 2020s). Background on the whole study: On average, sequencing produced approximately 14,000 reads and several thousand unique TCR beta rearrangements for each sample. The study profiled TCR beta repertoires in high-grade serous ovarian cancer patients grouped by complete gross resection or neoadjuvant chemotherapy response under a laparoscopic triage algorithm. In total there were approximately 94 samples, since every patient provided one primary tumor sample and two metastatic tumor samples. Of the 30 or so patients in the cohort, about ten had no residual disease after primary surgery (R0), about ten were excellent NACT responders, and about ten were poor NACT responders.

Study-wide findings and limitations: Spatial information was not captured by bulk tumor TCR sequencing, so insight into HGSC tumor complexity and diversity was limited. TCR clonal relatedness showed a positive correlation with neoantigen level and a trend toward positive correlation with copy number variation and mutation load from whole-genome sequencing. TCR repertoire analyses were focused on CDR3, and CDR1 and CDR2 were not analyzed. Repertoire similarity between tumors from the same patient ranged from about 0.1 to 0.8, while tumors from different patients showed almost no similarity.

Recombination connected TRBV7-7 to TRBJ2-3, and TRBD1 may be the D gene, going by 5 matching bases. Sequences were obtained from tumor tissue. This receptor was identified in a human donor with high-grade serous ovarian cancer. The CDR3 region reads CASSLAQGSDTQYF. The base sequence is TGTGCCAGCAGCTTAGCCCAGGGAAGTGATACGCAGTATTTT. With all but the CDR3 taken from the reference TRBV7-7 and TRBJ2-3 genes, the full variable domain is: GAGVSQSPRYKVTKRGQDVTLRCDPISSHATLYWYQQALGQGPEFLTYFNYEAQPDKSGLPSDRFSAERPEGSISTLTIQRTEQRDSAMYRCASSLAQGSDTQYFGPGTRLTVL.